This T cell receptor beta chain emerged from a study of T cell repertoires in cytomegalovirus infection. Study as a whole: Shared public TCR beta signatures pointed to both CMV infection and a matching HLA type.

This clonotype was detected only a few times. A single record per CDR3 protein comes from TCRdb applying MiXCR to the reads. The data contain hundreds of thousands of distinct CDR3 sequences, around 9.5% of them singletons. V lost 6 bases, J lost 6 bases, and 8 bases stayed unmatched. The CDR3 length is 16 residues. The sequenced sample consisted of PBMCs. This chain uses TRBV12-3 or TRBV12-4 with TRBJ2-5, with 15 bases aligning to TRBD2. The receptor comes from a human donor in good health (CMV status not recorded). Some clones in this sample may be carry-over from other donors' samples. The CDR3 DNA reads as TGTGCCAGCAGATCAGGGACTAGCGGGGGGCTGCAGACCCAGTACTTC. Translation: CASRSGTSGGLQTQYF.